This T cell receptor beta chain appears in the sequencing data of a study of cytomegalovirus exposure and HLA in healthy donors. Amplification used 60 Vbeta primers and 13 Jbeta primers. TCRdb's copy holds only in-frame clones and misses some; the assay was immunoSEQ multiplex PCR. This sample carries roughly 100,000 clones, roughly 73% of them seen once, and the ten largest clones take 7.5% to 10%. The sample holds a few counts of this clone. Between the trimmed V and J ends, which lost 8 bases and 5 bases, there was a span of 22 bases. From germline, CDR1 is MDHEN and CDR2 SYDVKM. The CDR3 contains 15 residues.

Input material: PBMCs. The clonotype was recovered from a woman aged 40 to 50 in good health and CMV-seropositive. The chain carries TRBV28 and TRBJ2-7; possible D gene TRBD2, 8 bases. The CDR3 sequence: CASGGTGLGGNEQYF. For the CDR3, the DNA is TGTGCCAGCGGAGGAACGGGACTAGGGGGCAACGAGCAGTACTTC. The variable domain in full, completed from reference TRBV28 and TRBJ2-7, reads DVKVTQSSRYLVKRTGEKVFLECVQDMDHENMFWYRQDPGLGLRLIYFSYDVKMKEKGDIPEGYSVSREKKERFSLILESASTNQTSMYLCASGGTGLGGNEQYFGPGTRLTVT.